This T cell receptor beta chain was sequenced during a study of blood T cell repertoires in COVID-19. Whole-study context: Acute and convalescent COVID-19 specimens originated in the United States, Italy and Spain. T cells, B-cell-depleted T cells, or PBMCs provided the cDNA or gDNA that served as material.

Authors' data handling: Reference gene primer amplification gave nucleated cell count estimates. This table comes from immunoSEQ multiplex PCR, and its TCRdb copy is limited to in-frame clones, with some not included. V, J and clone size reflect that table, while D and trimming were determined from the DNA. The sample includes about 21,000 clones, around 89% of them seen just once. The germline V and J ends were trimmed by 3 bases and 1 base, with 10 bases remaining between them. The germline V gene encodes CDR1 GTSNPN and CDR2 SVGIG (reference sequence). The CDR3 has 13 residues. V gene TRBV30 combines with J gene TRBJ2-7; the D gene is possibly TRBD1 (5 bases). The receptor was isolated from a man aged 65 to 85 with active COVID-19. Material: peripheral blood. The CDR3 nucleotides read TGTGCCTGGAGCCCTGACAGATCCTACGAGCAGTACTTC. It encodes CAWSPDRSYEQYF.